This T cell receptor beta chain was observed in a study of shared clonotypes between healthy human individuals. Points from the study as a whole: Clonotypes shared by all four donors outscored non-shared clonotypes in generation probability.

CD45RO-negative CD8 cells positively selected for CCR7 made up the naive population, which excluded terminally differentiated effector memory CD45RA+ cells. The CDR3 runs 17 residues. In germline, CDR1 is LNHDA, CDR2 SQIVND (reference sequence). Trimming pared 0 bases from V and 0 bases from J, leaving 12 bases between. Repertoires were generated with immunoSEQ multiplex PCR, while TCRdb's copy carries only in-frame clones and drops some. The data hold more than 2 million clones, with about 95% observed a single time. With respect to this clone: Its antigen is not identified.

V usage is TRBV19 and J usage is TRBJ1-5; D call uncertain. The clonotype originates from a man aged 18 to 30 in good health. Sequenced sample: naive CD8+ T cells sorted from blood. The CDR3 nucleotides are TGTGCCAGTAGTATAGATTGGACCTTAATTAGCAATCAGCCCCAGCATTTT. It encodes CASSIDWTLISNQPQHF.